The text below deals with one T cell receptor beta chain. The data derive from a study of blood T cell repertoires in COVID-19. Overall study context: Acute and convalescent COVID-19 specimens originated in the United States, Italy and Spain.

Produced via immunoSEQ multiplex PCR; TCRdb's table is partial and in-frame only. The sample includes about 210,000 clones, approximately 91% of them seen just once. Germline V gene sequence: CDR1 LNHDA, CDR2 SQIVND (reference sequence). Unmatched junction bases numbered 10, after V lost 6 bases and J lost 1 base. This CDR3 region has 18 residues. The rearrangement uses TRBV19 and TRBJ2-3, with 13 bases identical to TRBD2. Sequencing input: peripheral blood. This sequence was found in a woman aged 40 to 50 with acute or convalescent COVID-19. The DNA of the CDR3 is TGTGCCAGTAGAAAAGGACTAGCGGGGGCTAGTGGCACAGATACGCAGTATTTT. It yields the protein CASRKGLAGASGTDTQYF.